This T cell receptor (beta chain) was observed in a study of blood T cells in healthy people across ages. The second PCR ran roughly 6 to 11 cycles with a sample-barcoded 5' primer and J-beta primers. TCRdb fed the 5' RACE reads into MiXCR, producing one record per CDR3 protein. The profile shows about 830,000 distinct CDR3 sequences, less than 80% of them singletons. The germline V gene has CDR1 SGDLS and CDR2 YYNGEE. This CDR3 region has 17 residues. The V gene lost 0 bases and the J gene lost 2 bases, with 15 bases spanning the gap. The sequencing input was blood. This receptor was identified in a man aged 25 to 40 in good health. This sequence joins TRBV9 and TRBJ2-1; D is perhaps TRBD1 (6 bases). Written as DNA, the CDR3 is TGTGCCAGCAGCGTAGGAGATGGTAACAGGGCCTACAATGAGCAGTTCTTC. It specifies CASSVGDGNRAYNEQFF.